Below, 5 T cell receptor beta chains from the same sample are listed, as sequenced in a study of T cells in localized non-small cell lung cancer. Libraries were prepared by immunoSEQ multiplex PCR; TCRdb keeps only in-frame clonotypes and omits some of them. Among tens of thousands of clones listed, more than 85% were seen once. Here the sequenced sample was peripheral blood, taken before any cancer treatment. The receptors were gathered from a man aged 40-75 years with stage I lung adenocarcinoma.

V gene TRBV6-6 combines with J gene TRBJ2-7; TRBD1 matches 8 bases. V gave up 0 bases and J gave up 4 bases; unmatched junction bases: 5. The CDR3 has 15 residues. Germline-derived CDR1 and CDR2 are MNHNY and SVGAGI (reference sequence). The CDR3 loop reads CASSYSTGVGYEQYF. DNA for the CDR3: TGTGCCAGCAGTTACTCGACAGGGGTGGGGTACGAGCAGTACTTC.

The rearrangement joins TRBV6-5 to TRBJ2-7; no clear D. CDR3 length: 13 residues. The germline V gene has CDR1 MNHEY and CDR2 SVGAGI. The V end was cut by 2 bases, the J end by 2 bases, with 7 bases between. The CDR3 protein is CASSYDRAYEQYF. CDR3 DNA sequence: TGTGCCAGCAGTTACGACCGAGCCTACGAGCAGTACTTC.

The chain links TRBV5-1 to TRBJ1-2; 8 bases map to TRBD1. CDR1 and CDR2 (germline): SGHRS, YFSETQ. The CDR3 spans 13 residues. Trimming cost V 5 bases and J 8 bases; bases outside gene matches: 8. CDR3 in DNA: TGCGCCAGCAGTTATCAGGGGGCTGGAGGCTACACCTTC. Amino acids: CASSYQGAGGYTF.

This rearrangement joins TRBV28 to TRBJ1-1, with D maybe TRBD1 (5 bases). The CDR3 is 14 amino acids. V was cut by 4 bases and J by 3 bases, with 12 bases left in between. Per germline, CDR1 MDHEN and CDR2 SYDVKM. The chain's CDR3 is CASSSPGGDTEAFF. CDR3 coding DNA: TGTGCCAGCAGTTCCCCGGGGGGAGACACTGAAGCTTTCTTT.

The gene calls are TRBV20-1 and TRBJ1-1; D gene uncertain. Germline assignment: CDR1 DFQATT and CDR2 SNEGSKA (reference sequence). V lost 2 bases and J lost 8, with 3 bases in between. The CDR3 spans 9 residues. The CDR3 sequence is CSARLEAFF. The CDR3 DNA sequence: TGCAGTGCTAGATTGGAAGCTTTCTTT.